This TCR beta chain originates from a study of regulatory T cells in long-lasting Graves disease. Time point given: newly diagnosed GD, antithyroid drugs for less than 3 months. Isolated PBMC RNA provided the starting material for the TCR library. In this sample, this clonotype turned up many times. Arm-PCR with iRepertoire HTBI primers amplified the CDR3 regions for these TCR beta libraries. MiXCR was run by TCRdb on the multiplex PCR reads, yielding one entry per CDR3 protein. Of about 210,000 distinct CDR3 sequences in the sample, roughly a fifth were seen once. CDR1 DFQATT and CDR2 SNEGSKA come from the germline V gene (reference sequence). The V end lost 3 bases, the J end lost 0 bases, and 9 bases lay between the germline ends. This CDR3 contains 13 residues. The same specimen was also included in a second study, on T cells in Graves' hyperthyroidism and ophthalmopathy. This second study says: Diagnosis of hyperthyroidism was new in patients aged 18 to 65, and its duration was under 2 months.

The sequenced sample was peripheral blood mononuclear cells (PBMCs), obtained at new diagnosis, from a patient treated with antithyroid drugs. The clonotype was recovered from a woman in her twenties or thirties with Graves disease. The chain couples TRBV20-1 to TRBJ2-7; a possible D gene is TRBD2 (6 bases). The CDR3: CSASGTGSYEQYF. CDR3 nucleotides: TGCAGTGCTAGCGGGACTGGCTCCTACGAGCAGTACTTC.